This TCR beta chain was profiled in a study of T cells after yellow fever vaccination. The overall study: The fractions with low cell numbers were processed using SMART-Seq v4 Ultra Low Input. Regarding the study as a whole: Most clones from primary vaccination were detected again post-booster (96% CD4, roughly 85% CD8).

Comments on this clonotype: Its target is not known.

CDR3 size: 12 residues. From germline, CDR1 is SGHRS and CDR2 YFSETQ. V lost 6 bases to trimming and J lost 1 base, with 7 bases between them. TCRdb independently ran MiXCR on the 5' RACE reads; one entry per CDR3 protein. The sample contains about 400,000 distinct CDR3 sequences, about 6.2% of which appear only once. This sequence joins TRBV5-1 and TRBJ1-2, with D possibly TRBD1 on 5 matching bases. Source: PBMCs, taken 5 days after the yellow fever booster vaccination. This receptor was obtained from a man under 40 who received the YFV17D yellow fever vaccine. Written as DNA, the CDR3 is TGCGCCAGCATGGGGCTTAACTATGGCTACACCTTC. Protein: CASMGLNYGYTF.